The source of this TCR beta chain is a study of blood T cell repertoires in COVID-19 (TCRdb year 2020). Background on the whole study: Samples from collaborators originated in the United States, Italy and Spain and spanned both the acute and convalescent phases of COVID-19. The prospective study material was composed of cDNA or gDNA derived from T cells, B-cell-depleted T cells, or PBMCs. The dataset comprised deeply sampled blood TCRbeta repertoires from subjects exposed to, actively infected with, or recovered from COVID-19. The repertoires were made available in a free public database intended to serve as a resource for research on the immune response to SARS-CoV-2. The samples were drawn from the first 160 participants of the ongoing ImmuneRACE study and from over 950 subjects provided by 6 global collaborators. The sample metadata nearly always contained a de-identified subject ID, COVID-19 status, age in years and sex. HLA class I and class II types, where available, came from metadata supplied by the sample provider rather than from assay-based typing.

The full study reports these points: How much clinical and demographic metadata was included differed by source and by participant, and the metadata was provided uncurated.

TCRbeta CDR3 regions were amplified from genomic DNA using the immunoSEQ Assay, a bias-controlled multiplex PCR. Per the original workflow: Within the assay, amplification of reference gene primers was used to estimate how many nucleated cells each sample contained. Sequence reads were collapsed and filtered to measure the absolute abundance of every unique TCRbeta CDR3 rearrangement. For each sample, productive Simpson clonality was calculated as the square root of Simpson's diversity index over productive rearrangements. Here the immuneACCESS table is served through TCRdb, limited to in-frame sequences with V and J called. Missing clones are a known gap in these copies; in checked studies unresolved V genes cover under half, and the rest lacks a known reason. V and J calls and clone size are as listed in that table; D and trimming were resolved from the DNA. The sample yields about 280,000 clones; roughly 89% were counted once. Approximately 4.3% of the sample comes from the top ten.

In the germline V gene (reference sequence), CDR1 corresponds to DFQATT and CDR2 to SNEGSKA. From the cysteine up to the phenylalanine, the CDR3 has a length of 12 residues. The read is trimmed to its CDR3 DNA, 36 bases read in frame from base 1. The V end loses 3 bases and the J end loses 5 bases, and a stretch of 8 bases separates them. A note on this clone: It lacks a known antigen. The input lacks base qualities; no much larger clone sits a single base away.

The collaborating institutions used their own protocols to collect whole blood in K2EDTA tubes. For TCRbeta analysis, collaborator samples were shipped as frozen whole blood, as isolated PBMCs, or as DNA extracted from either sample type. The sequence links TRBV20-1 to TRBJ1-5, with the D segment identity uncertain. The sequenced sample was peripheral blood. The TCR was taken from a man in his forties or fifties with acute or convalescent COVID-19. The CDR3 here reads CSASTPHQPQHF. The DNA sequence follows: TGCAGTGCTAGTACTCCGCATCAGCCCCAGCATTTT.